A single sample gave rise to the 29 T cell receptor beta chains below, sequenced in a study of blood T cell repertoires in COVID-19. The assay was immunoSEQ multiplex PCR, and TCRdb's table has in-frame clones only and misses some. This table has some 390,000 clones, over 75% appearing once. What was sequenced was peripheral blood. These receptors originate from a woman aged 35 to 49 with COVID-19, enrolled during active disease.

The chain couples TRBV4-3 to TRBJ2-5; 14 nucleotides line up with TRBD2. Per germline, CDR1 LGHNA and CDR2 YSLEER. Trimming took 2 bases from V and 4 from J; bases not matched to a gene: 6. The CDR3 covers 17 residues. The CDR3 nucleotides are TGCGCCAGCAGCCAACGTGGACTAGCGGGAGGTGGAGAGACCCAGTACTTC. Translated: CASSQRGLAGGGETQYF.

The V and J genes are TRBV12-3 or TRBV12-4 and TRBJ1-5, with D perhaps matching TRBD1 (5 bases). Deletions cut 6 bases from V and 3 bases from J, with 9 bases between. The CDR3 length is 13 residues. The CDR3 DNA sequence: TGTGCCAGCAGCGACAGTTTCAATCAGCCCCAGCATTTT. It translates to CASSDSFNQPQHF.

The rearrangement joins TRBV28 to TRBJ1-2, with D perhaps TRBD1 (5 bases). Per germline, CDR1 MDHEN and CDR2 SYDVKM. V was trimmed by 2 bases and J by 0 bases, leaving 13 bases between them. The CDR3 covers 16 residues. The CDR3 DNA is TGTGCCAGCAGTTTAACAGGCGGGACGGCTAACTATGGCTACACCTTC. Translating it yields CASSLTGGTANYGYTF.

The V gene is TRBV6-2 or TRBV6-3, the J gene TRBJ2-2; a possible D gene is TRBD1 (6 bases). The CDR3 has 16 residues. The V gene lost 0 bases and the J gene lost 1 base, with 9 bases spanning the gap. Germline CDR1 MNHEY, CDR2 SVGEGT. This CDR3 is CASSYSVTGNTGELFF. The CDR3 nucleotides are TGTGCCAGCAGTTACTCAGTGACAGGGAACACCGGGGAGCTGTTTTTT.

The chain combines TRBV5-5 with TRBJ1-1; D call uncertain. Trimming took 2 bases from V and 1 from J, leaving 9 bases between them. Germline CDR1 is SGHKS and CDR2 is YYEKEE (reference sequence). CDR3 length equals 14 residues. The chain's CDR3 is CASSFELPNTEAFF. CDR3 DNA: TGTGCCAGCAGCTTCGAACTGCCGAACACTGAAGCTTTCTTT.

V is TRBV3-1 (or the pseudogene TRBV3-2) and J is TRBJ2-7; D call uncertain. The V and J ends lost 0 bases and 9 bases respectively, with 18 bases between them. The CDR3 is 15 amino acids. Per germline, CDR1 LGHDT and CDR2 YNNKEL (reference sequence). The CDR3 protein is CASSQEVLFVSRQYF. As DNA, the CDR3 is TGTGCCAGCAGCCAAGAAGTTCTTTTTGTCTCCAGGCAGTACTTC.

A few counts support this clone. The chain joins TRBV27 to TRBJ2-1; perhaps TRBD1 as D (8 bases). V was clipped by 6 bases and J by 7 bases, with 19 bases between them. CDR1 and CDR2 from the germline V gene are MNHEY and SMNVEV (reference sequence). The CDR3 is made up of 15 amino acids. CDR3 sequence reads: CASRPDRGLRNEQFF. DNA of the CDR3: TGTGCCAGCAGACCTGACAGGGGACTAAGGAATGAGCAGTTCTTC.

The gene calls are TRBV7-9 and TRBJ2-7; no definite D call. The ends were cut back, 3 bases at V and 6 bases at J, with 6 bases in the middle. CDR3 length equals 11 residues. From germline, CDR1 is SEHNR and CDR2 FQNEAQ (reference sequence). The CDR3 bases are TGTGCCAGCAGCTTCCTCTTCGAGCAGTACTTC. Protein: CASSFLFEQYF.

The count of this clone is one. The rearrangement uses TRBV11-3 and TRBJ2-1; TRBD2 matches at 7 bases. The junction had 11 bases not matched to a gene; V was cut back by 6 bases and J by 12 bases. Germline CDR1 reads SGHNT; CDR2 reads YENEEA. The CDR3 covers 13 residues. DNA for the CDR3: TGTGCCAGCAGTTTGGGGTCGTCGGGAGGGCAGTTCTTC. It is translated as CASSLGSSGGQFF.

The gene calls are TRBV7-8 and TRBJ2-3, with 11 bases lining up with TRBD2. The CDR3 has 16 residues. Germline lookup yields CDR1 SGHVS and CDR2 FQNEAQ. V trimming: 5 bases; J trimming: 5 bases; junction bases outside the gene matches: 9. The CDR3: CASSRARLAGIDTQYF. In nucleotides, the CDR3 is TGTGCCAGCAGCCGAGCGCGACTAGCGGGAATAGATACGCAGTATTTT.

The rearrangement links TRBV15 to TRBJ1-1, with D uncertain. Looked up from germline, CDR1 is LNHNV and CDR2 is YYDKDF (reference sequence). The CDR3 spans 13 residues. Deletions cut 5 bases from V and 5 bases from J, with 12 bases between. Here the CDR3 reads CATSLRGRTEAFF. The DNA of the CDR3 is TGTGCCACCAGCTTACGAGGGCGAACTGAAGCTTTCTTT.

V usage is TRBV28 and J usage is TRBJ2-3, with TRBD2 matching over 8 bases. The CDR3 totals 15 residues. With V trimmed by 4 bases and J by 2 bases, 5 bases remained unmatched. Per the germline V gene, CDR1 is MDHEN and CDR2 is SYDVKM. CDR3 in amino acids: CASSYGGANTDTQYF. The CDR3 coding sequence is TGTGCCAGCAGTTACGGGGGGGCAAACACAGATACGCAGTATTTT.

The V call is TRBV7-9, the J call TRBJ2-1; 9 bases agree with TRBD2. Germline V gene lookup returns CDR1 SEHNR and CDR2 FQNEAQ (reference sequence). The CDR3 consists of 14 residues. The V and J ends lost 7 bases and 8 bases, in that order; junction bases with no gene match: 9. CDR3 loop: CASIGREGPDEQFF. The CDR3 DNA sequence: TGTGCCAGCATAGGGCGGGAGGGCCCGGATGAGCAGTTCTTC.

The gene calls are TRBV9 and TRBJ1-3; possibly TRBD1 for D (5 bases). The CDR3 is made up of 16 amino acids. The V gene's germline CDR1 is SGDLS and CDR2 YYNGEE. Trimming took off 4 bases at V and 0 bases at J, with 14 bases between the two ends. In DNA, the CDR3 is TGTGCCAGCAGCCCCGCCCCGGGGGGCTCTGGAAACACCATATATTTT. It specifies CASSPAPGGSGNTIYF.

The chain uses TRBV18 and TRBJ2-3, with 11 bases lining up with TRBD2. The CDR3 is 19 amino acids. The V and J ends lost 1 base and 0 bases, in that order; junction bases with no gene match: 9. Germline V gene data show CDR1 as KGHSH and CDR2 as LQKENI. The CDR3 coding sequence is TGTGCCAGCTCACCACTAAGGCTAGCGGGGGGCCCTAGCACAGATACGCAGTATTTT. This codes for CASSPLRLAGGPSTDTQYF.

The chain couples TRBV7-2 to TRBJ1-4; TRBD1 matches at 9 bases. CDR3 length equals 19 residues. Germline CDR1 SGHTA, CDR2 FQGNSA. Germline trimming cut 1 base from V and 0 bases from J; bases unmatched to any gene: 9. CDR3 DNA: TGTGCCAGCAGCTTAGGGCCGGGACAGGGCCTTTCAACTAATGAAAAACTGTTTTTT. It specifies CASSLGPGQGLSTNEKLFF. The whole variable domain, remainder taken from reference TRBV7-2 and TRBJ1-4, is GAGVSQSPSNKVTEKGKDVELRCDPISGHTALYWYRQSLGQGLEFLIYFQGNSAPDKSGLPSDRFSAERTGGSVSTLTIQRTQQEDSAVYLCASSLGPGQGLSTNEKLFFGSGTQLSVL.

In DNA form, the CDR3 reads TGTGCCAGCAGCTTCTGGGGAGAAGAGACCCAGTACTTC. It codes for CASSFWGEETQYF. This chain uses TRBV7-2 with TRBJ2-5; tentatively, D is TRBD2 (5 bases). The CDR3 has 13 residues. V was shortened by 3 bases and J by 3 bases, with 8 bases between the two germline ends. Germline lookup yields CDR1 SGHTA and CDR2 FQGNSA.

The rearrangement joins TRBV19 to TRBJ2-1; 8 bases map to TRBD2. Trimming removed 2 bases from V and 2 bases from J; junction bases left unmatched: 2. Germline loops: CDR1 LNHDA, CDR2 SQIVND (reference sequence). This CDR3 region has 15 residues. The CDR3 nucleotides are TGTGCCAGTAGTATACGGGGGGGCCCCTACAATGAGCAGTTCTTC. Amino acid sequence: CASSIRGGPYNEQFF.

This clone appeared a single time. This chain connects TRBV27 to TRBJ1-5, with D perhaps matching TRBD1 (6 bases). The V end was cut by 6 bases, the J end by 7 bases, with 16 bases between. Per germline, CDR1 MNHEY and CDR2 SMNVEV (reference sequence). The CDR3 extends over 14 amino acids. Here the CDR3 reads CASSSSGEGQPQHF. CDR3 in DNA: TGTGCCAGCAGCTCCTCAGGGGAAGGACAGCCCCAGCATTTT.

The chain uses TRBV6-1 and TRBJ2-1; 8 bases agree with TRBD2. The CDR3 consists of 17 residues. V was pared by 4 bases and J by 0 bases, with 8 bases of the junction left unmatched. Germline CDR1 and CDR2: MNHNS and SASEGT. Here the CDR3 reads CASSGRLASSSYNEQFF. The CDR3 DNA follows: TGTGCCAGCAGTGGACGACTAGCGTCGAGCTCCTACAATGAGCAGTTCTTC.

This clone was picked up one time. V is TRBV5-8 and J is TRBJ2-7, with 7 bases fitting TRBD1. Trimming took 4 bases from V and 2 from J; bases not matched to a gene: 3. CDR1 SGHTS and CDR2 YDEGEE come from the germline V gene. The CDR3 spans 13 residues. The CDR3 DNA follows: TGTGCCAGCAGCCAAGACAGGGCCTACGAGCAGTACTTC. Amino acid sequence: CASSQDRAYEQYF.

The chain employs TRBV13 and TRBJ2-7; TRBD1 might be the D (7 bases). Germline CDR1 reads PRHDT; CDR2 reads FYEKMQ (reference sequence). This CDR3 has 14 residues. V lost 5 bases, J lost 3 bases, and 14 bases lay in between. For the CDR3, the DNA is TGTGCCAGCAGCCCGGGACAGCGGGTCTACGAGCAGTACTTC. Translating gives CASSPGQRVYEQYF.

The rearrangement uses TRBV2 and TRBJ2-2; maybe TRBD1 (7 bases). Trimming took 5 bases from V and 1 from J, leaving 11 bases between them. The length of the CDR3 is 15 residues. Germline CDR1 reads SNHLY; CDR2 reads FYNNEI. CDR3 sequence (DNA): TGTGCCAGCAGTCGCGGGACAGTGAACACCGGGGAGCTGTTTTTT. This encodes CASSRGTVNTGELFF.

The chain recombines TRBV2 with TRBJ2-2, with D perhaps TRBD2 (6 bases). The ends were cut back, 6 bases at V and 7 bases at J, with 12 bases in the middle. In germline, CDR1 is SNHLY, CDR2 FYNNEI. CDR3 size: 13 residues. CDR3 protein: CASRLTRNGELFF. CDR3 nucleotide sequence: TGTGCCAGCAGGCTGACTAGAAACGGGGAGCTGTTTTTT.

The rearrangement joins TRBV3-1 (or the pseudogene TRBV3-2) to TRBJ1-2, with D perhaps TRBD1 (5 bases). Germline CDR1 reads LGHDT; CDR2 reads YNNKEL (reference sequence). The ends were cut back, 1 base at V and 1 base at J, with 10 bases in the middle. The CDR3 contains 15 residues. The CDR3 DNA reads as TGTGCCAGCAGCCAAGGGTCAGGGCGTAACTATGGCTACACCTTC. As protein: CASSQGSGRNYGYTF.

The V call is TRBV5-4, the J call TRBJ2-7, with D tentatively TRBD2 (6 bases). This CDR3 comprises 14 residues. Germline V lookup: CDR1 SGHNT, CDR2 YYREEE (reference sequence). Trimming took 3 bases from V and 2 from J, leaving 12 bases between them. The CDR3 region has the DNA TGTGCCAGCAGCTATGACGGGGGAACCTACGAGCAGTACTTC. As protein: CASSYDGGTYEQYF.

The gene calls are TRBV5-1 and TRBJ2-3, with no clear D. Per germline, CDR1 SGHRS and CDR2 YFSETQ. This CDR3 contains 15 residues. Trimming took 0 bases from V and 1 from J, leaving 9 bases between them. DNA of the CDR3: TGCGCCAGCAGCTTGGCGCACTCTCGCACAGATACGCAGTATTTT. This gives the protein CASSLAHSRTDTQYF. Full variable domain (rest looked up from reference TRBV5-1 and TRBJ2-3): KAGVTQTPRYLIKTRGQQVTLSCSPISGHRSVSWYQQTPGQGLQFLFEYFSETQRNKGNFPGRFSGRQFSNSRSEMNVSTLELGDSALYLCASSLAHSRTDTQYFGPGTRLTVL.

The genes are TRBV7-2 and TRBJ2-7; D remains unclear. The germline CDR1 and CDR2 sequences are SGHTA and FQGNSA. The CDR3 has 12 amino acids. Trimming took off 4 bases at V and 6 bases at J, with 10 bases between the two ends. CDR3 loop: CASSSTMAEQYF. In nucleotides, the CDR3 is TGTGCCAGCAGCTCAACAATGGCCGAGCAGTACTTC.

This chain connects TRBV7-3 to TRBJ2-5; 8 bases agree with TRBD2. The CDR3 has 15 residues. Germline CDR1 and CDR2: SGHTA and FQGTGA. V was pared by 5 bases and J by 5 bases, with 10 bases of the junction left unmatched. CDR3 residues: CASSVRAGGQETQYF. The CDR3 coding sequence is TGTGCCAGCAGCGTCCGGGCGGGAGGTCAGGAGACCCAGTACTTC. Full variable domain (remainder filled in from reference TRBV7-3 and TRBJ2-5): GAGVSQTPSNKVTEKGKYVELRCDPISGHTALYWYRQSLGQGPEFLIYFQGTGAADDSGLPNDRFFAVRPEGSVSTLKIQRTERGDSAVYLCASSVRAGGQETQYFGPGTRLLVL.